The text below deals with one T cell receptor (beta chain). Its specificity is unknown. The CDR3 has 14 amino acids. V lost 1 base and J 4 bases, leaving 11 bases between the germline ends. In germline, CDR1 is DFQATT, CDR2 SNEGSKA (reference sequence). The data were taken from a study of early T cells in non-severe SARS-CoV-2 infection. About the study: Chains were unpaired, as sequencing was done on bulk RNA from unsorted whole blood.

Each cDNA molecule carried a unique molecular identifier. TCRdb independently ran MiXCR on the 5' RACE reads; one entry per CDR3 protein. Among tens of thousands of distinct CDR3 sequences listed, 8% to 10% were seen once. Study-wide results and limits: Anti-spike CD8 specificities were favored by VDJdb matching, whose results missed private and CD4 specificities.

The source material was whole blood. The clonotype originates from an adult who was a healthcare worker with PCR-confirmed SARS-CoV-2 infection or an uninfected control (not recorded which). The rearrangement joins TRBV20-1 to TRBJ1-3; no definite D call. The CDR3 sequence: CSARGGGFGNTIYF. The CDR3 DNA sequence: TGCAGTGCTAGAGGTGGAGGGTTCGGAAACACCATATATTTT.